The entry below describes one TCR beta chain. Which antigen it targets is not known. No base quality information exists; no much larger clone differs at one position. TCRbeta CDR3 regions were profiled with the immunoSEQ Assay using bias-controlled multiplex PCR amplification of genomic DNA. The study's processing was this. The absolute abundance of each unique TCRbeta CDR3 region was quantified after sequences were collapsed and filtered. Two models were used to test differential abundance: a binomial model (Fisher-equivalent) and a beta-binomial model that adds time-dependent variance fitted from healthy donors. Clones with fewer than 5 combined templates were removed, and differential abundance was called for clones with a Benjamini-Hochberg FDR below 0.01. Beta-binomial variance was modeled as a function of total template count across the two samples using the form v = (b*log(k)+a)^2. TCRdb took over this immuneACCESS table, retaining in-frame rearrangements with V and J assigned. Such tables are incomplete; in checked studies, under half of the missing clones stem from an unresolved V gene, and the remainder is unexplained. V, J and clone size are those of that table, while D and trimming were read from the DNA. Here the sample has fewer than 110,000 clones; approximately 90% occur a single time. About a sixth of the sample is taken by the ten largest.

During the collection period, no infections or other immune events were recorded for the healthy donors. To calibrate time-dependent variance in a beta-binomial model of T-cell clone differential abundance, blood repertoires from healthy donors were used as a training cohort. The training cohort comprised roughly ten healthy donors, 3 female and 7 male. The donors were between roughly 25 and 70 years old, with an average age of 43 years. Whole blood, obtained from a commercial supplier, was collected from each healthy donor at three time points spaced around two weeks apart. For immunosequencing, genomic DNA was extracted from unsorted whole blood. The data stem from a study of identifying expanded T cells in peripheral blood (dated by TCRdb to between 2018 and 2020). For the study in its entirety: Technical replicates were generated by sequencing separate aliquots of the same genomic DNA pool, with four replicates compared pairwise. Summary of the overall study and its limitations: Across all healthy-donor time intervals, the beta-binomial model significantly cut both the number of clones called differentially abundant and the false-positive rate. Variance in clone template counts between approximately 2-week samples significantly increased with total template count across all healthy donors. About 1.1 differentially abundant clones were flagged by the binomial model between technical replicates, whereas about 15 and 18 were flagged over two weeks and four weeks, respectively. It was expected by the authors that biological variance in healthy repertoires might increase further over much longer intervals, such as months to years.

Looking up the germline V gene yields CDR1 SGHVS and CDR2 FQNEAQ. For this chain, trimming is 5 bases at the V end and 5 bases at the J end, and the number of junction bases without a gene match is 6. The CDR3 runs 14 amino acids, cysteine and phenylalanine included. The kept DNA is CDR3 alone, 42 bases in frame from the first base. Recombination joined TRBV7-8 with TRBJ2-5, with TRBD1 identical over 9 junction bases. This clonotype was sampled from a person between 18 and 75 years old in good health. The sequenced sample consisted of blood. In nucleotide form, the sequence is TGTGCCAGCAGCCGGGACAGGGTAAAGGAGACCCAGTACTTC. This codes for CASSRDRVKETQYF.